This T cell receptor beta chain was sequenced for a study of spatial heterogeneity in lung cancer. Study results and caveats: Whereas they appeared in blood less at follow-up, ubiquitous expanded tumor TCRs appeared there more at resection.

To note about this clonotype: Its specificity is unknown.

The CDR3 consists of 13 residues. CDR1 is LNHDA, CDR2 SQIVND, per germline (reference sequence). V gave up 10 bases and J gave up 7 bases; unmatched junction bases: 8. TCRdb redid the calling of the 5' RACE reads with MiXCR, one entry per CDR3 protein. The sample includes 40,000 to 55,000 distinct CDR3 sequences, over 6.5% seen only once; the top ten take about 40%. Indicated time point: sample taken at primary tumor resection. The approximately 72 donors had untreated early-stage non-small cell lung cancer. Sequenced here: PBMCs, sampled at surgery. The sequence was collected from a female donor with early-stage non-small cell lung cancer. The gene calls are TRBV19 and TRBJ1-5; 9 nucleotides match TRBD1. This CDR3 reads CAISGTGQQPQHF. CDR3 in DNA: TGTGCCATTTCCGGGACAGGGCAGCAGCCCCAGCATTTT.